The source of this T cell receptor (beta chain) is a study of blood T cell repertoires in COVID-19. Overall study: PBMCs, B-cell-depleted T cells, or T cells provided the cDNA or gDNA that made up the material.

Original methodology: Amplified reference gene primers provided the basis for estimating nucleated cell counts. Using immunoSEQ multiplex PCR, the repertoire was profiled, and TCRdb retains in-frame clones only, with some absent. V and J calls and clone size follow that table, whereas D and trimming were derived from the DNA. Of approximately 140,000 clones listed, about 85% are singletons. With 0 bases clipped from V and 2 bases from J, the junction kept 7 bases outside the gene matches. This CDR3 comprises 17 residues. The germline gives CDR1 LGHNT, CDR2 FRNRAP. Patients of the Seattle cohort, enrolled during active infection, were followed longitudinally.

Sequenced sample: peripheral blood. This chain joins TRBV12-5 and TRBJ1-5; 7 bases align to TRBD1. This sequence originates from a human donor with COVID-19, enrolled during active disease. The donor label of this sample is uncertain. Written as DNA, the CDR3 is TGTGCTAGTGGTTTGGTACATCCAGGGGGTGGCAATCAGCCCCAGCATTTT. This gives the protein CASGLVHPGGGNQPQHF.